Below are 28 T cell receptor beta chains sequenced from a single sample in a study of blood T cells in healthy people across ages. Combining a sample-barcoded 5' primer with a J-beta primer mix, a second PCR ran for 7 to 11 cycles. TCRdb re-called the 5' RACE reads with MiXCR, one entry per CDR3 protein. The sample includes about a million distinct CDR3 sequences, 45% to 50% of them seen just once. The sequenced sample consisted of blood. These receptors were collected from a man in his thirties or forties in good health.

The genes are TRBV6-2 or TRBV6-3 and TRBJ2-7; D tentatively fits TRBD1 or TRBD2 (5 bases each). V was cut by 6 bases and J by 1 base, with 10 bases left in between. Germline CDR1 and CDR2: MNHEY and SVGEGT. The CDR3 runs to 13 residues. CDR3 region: CASRNGGSYEQYF. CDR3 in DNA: TGTGCCAGCAGGAATGGGGGTTCCTACGAGCAGTACTTC.

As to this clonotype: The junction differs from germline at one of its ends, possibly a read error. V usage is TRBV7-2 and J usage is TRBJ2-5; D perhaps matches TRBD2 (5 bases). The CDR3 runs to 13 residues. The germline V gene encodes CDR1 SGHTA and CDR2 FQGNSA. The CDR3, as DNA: TGTGCCAGCAGCCTAGCCTCAAAGGGGACCCAGTACTTC. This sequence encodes CASSLASKGTQYF. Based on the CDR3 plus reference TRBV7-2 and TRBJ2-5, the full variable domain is GAGVSQSPSNKVTEKGKDVELRCDPISGHTALYWYRQSLGQGLEFLIYFQGNSAPDKSGLPSDRFSAERTGGSVSTLTIQRTQQEDSAVYLCASSLASKGTQYFGPGTRLLVL.

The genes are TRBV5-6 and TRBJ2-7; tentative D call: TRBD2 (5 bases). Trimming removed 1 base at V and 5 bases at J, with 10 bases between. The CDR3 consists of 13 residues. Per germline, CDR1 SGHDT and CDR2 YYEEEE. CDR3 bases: TGTGCCAGCAGCTTGATAGCGAACCACGAGCAGTACTTC. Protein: CASSLIANHEQYF.

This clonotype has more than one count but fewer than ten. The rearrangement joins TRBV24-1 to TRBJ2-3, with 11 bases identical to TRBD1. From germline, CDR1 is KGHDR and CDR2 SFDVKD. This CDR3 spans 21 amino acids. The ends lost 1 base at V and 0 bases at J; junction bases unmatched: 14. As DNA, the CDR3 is TGTGCCACCAGTGATTTCGGGACGGGACAGGGGGACGGAATAAGCACAGATACGCAGTATTTT. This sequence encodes CATSDFGTGQGDGISTDTQYF.

CDR3 region: CAISGRQETNTGELFF. The CDR3, as DNA: TGTGCCATCTCCGGGCGGCAGGAGACGAACACCGGGGAGCTGTTTTTT. The chain joins TRBV10-3 to TRBJ2-2; no firm D call. CDR1 and CDR2 from the germline V gene are ENHRY and SYGVKD. The CDR3 consists of 16 residues. Trimming left V 8 bases short and J 0 bases short, with 16 bases between.

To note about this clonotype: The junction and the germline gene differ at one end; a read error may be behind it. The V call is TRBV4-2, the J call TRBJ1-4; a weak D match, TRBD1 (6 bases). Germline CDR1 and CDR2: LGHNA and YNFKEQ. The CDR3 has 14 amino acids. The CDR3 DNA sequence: TGTACCAGCAGCCAAGAGGACAGTGATGAAAAACTGTTTTTT. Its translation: CTSSQEDSDEKLFF.

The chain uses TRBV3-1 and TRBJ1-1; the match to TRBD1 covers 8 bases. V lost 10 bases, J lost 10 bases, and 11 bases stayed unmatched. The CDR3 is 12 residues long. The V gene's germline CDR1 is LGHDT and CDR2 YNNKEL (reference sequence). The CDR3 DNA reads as TGTGCCACAGGGGACAGGCCAACAGGAGCTTTCTTT. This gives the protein CATGDRPTGAFF. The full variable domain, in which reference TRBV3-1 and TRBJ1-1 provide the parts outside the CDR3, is DTAVSQTPKYLVTQMGNDKSIKCEQNLGHDTMYWYKQDSKKFLKIMFSYNNKELIINETVPNRFSPKSPDKAHLNLHINSLELGDSAVYFCATGDRPTGAFFGQGTRLTVV.

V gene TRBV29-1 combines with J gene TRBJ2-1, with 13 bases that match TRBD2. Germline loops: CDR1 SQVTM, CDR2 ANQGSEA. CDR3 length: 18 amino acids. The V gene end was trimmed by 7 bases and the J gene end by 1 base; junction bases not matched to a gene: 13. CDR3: CSAPWTSGGDSSYNEQFF. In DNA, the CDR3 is TGCAGCGCTCCTTGGACTAGCGGGGGTGATTCGTCCTACAATGAGCAGTTCTTC.

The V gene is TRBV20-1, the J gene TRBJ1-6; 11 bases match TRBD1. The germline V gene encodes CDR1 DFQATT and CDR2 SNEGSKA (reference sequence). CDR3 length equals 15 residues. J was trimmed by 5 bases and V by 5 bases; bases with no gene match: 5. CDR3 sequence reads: CSAPDRGQNNSPLHF. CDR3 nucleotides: TGCAGTGCTCCGGACAGGGGGCAAAATAATTCACCCCTCCACTTT.

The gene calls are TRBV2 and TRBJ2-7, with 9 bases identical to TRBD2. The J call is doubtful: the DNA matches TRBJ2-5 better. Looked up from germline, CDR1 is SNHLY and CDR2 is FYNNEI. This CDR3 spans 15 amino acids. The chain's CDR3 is CASSENGLAMETQYF. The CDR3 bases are TGTGCCAGCAGTGAAAATGGACTAGCGATGGAGACCCAGTACTTC.

As DNA, the CDR3 is TGTGCCAGCAGAGCCAGGGGGCGTACACCCCTCCACTTT. Amino acids: CASRARGRTPLHF. The chain employs TRBV6-1 and TRBJ1-6, with 8 bases aligning to TRBD1. Germline V CDR1 and CDR2: MNHNS, SASEGT. This CDR3 has 13 residues. V lost 6 bases and J lost 11; bases outside the gene matches: 6.

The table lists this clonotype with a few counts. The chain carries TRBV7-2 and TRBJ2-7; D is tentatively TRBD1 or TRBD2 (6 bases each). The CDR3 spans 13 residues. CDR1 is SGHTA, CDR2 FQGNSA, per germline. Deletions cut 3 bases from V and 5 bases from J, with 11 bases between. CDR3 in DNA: TGTGCCAGCAGCTTCGGGGGCCTCAACGAGCAGTACTTC. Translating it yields CASSFGGLNEQYF.

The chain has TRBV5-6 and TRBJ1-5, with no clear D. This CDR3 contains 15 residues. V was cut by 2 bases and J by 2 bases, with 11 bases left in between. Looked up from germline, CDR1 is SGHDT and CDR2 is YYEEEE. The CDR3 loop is CASSFGRLGNQPQHF. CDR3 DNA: TGTGCCAGCAGCTTCGGGAGATTGGGCAATCAGCCCCAGCATTTT.

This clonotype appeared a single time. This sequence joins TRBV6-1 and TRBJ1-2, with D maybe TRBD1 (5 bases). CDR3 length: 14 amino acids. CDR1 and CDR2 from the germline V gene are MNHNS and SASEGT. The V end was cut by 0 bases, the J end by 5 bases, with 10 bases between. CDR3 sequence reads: CASSEAPGPYGYTF. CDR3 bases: TGTGCCAGCAGTGAAGCCCCGGGACCGTATGGCTACACCTTC.

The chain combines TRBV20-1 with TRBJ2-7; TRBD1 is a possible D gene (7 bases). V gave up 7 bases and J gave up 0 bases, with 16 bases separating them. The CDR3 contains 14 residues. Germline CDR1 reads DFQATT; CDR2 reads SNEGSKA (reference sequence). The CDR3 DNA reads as TGCAGTGGCAGACCAGGGGGGAGCTCCTACGAGCAGTACTTC. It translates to CSGRPGGSSYEQYF.

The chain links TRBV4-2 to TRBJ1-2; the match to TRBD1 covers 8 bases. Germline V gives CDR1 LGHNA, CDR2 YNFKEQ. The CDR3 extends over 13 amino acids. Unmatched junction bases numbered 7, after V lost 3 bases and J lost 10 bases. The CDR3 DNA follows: TGTGCCAGCAGCCACCTCGGACAGGGCGACTACACCTTC. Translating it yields CASSHLGQGDYTF.

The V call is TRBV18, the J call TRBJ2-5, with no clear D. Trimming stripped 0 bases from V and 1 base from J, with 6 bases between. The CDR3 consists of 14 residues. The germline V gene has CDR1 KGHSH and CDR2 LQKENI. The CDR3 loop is CASSPPNSQETQYF. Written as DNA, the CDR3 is TGTGCCAGCTCACCACCGAATAGCCAAGAGACCCAGTACTTC.

CDR3 protein: CASSSDDQGNEKLFF. CDR3 nucleotides: TGCGCCAGCAGCTCAGATGATCAGGGGAATGAAAAACTGTTTTTT. J is TRBJ1-4 and V is TRBV5-1; D might be TRBD1 (6 bases). Trimming took 3 bases from V and 5 from J, leaving 14 bases between them. This CDR3 is built from 15 residues. The germline CDR1 and CDR2 sequences are SGHRS and YFSETQ.

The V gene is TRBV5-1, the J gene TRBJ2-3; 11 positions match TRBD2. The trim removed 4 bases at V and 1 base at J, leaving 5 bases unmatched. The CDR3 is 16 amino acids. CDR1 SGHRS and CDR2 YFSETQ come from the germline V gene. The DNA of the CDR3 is TGCGCCAGCAGCCGTGTGACTAGCGGGGGCACAGATACGCAGTATTTT. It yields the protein CASSRVTSGGTDTQYF.

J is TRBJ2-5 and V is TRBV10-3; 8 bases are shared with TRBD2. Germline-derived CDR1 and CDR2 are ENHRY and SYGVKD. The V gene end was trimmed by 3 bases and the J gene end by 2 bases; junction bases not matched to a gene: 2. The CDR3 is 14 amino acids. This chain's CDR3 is CAISEERGQETQYF. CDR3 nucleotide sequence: TGTGCCATCAGTGAAGAGCGGGGGCAAGAGACCCAGTACTTC.

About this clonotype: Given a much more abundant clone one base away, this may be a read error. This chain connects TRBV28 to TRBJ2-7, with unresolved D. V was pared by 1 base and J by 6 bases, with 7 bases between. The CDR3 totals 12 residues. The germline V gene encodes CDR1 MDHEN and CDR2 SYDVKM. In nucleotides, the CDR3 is TGTGCCAGCAGTTTATTGCAGTGCGAGCAGTACTTC. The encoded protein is CASSLLQCEQYF.

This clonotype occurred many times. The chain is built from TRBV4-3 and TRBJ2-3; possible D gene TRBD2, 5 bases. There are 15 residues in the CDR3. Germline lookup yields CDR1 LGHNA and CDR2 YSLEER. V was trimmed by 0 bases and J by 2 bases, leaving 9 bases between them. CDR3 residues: CASSQDPGYTDTQYF. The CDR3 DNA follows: TGCGCCAGCAGCCAAGACCCGGGGTACACAGATACGCAGTATTTT.

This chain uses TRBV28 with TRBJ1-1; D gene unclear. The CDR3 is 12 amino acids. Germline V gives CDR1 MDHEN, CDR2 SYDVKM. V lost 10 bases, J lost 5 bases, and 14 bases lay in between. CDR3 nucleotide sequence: TGTGCCACCTTTTCCCGTCGGACTGAAGCTTTCTTT. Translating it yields CATFSRRTEAFF.

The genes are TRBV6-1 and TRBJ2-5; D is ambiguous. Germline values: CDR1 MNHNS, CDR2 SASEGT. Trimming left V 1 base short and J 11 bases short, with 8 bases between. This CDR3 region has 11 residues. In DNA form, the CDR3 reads TGTGCCAGCAGTGAAGGAAGGGTGCAGTACTTC. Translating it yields CASSEGRVQYF.

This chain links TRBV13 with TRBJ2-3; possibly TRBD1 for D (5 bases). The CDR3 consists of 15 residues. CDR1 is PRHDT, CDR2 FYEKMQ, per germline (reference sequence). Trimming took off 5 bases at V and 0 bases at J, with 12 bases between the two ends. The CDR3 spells CASSHRQSSTDTQYF. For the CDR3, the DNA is TGTGCCAGCAGCCATCGACAGAGTAGCACAGATACGCAGTATTTT.

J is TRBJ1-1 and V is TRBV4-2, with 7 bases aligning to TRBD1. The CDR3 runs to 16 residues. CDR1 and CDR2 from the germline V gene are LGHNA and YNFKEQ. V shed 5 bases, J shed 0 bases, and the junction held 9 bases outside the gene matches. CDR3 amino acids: CASSWGDRGLNTEAFF. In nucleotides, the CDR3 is TGTGCCAGCAGCTGGGGGGACAGAGGATTGAACACTGAAGCTTTCTTT.

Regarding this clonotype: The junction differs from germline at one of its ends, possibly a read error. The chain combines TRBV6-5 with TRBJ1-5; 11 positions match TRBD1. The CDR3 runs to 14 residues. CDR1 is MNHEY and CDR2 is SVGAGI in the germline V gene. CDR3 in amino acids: CASSRTGGKQPQHF. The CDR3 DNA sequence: TGTGCCAGCAGCCGGACAGGGGGCAAGCAGCCCCAGCATTTT.

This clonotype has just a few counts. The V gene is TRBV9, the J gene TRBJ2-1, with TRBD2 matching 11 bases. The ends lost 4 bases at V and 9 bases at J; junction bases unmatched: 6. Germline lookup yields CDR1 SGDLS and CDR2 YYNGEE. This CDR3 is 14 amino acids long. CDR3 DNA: TGTGCCAGCAGCCCCAGACTAGCGGGGTCTGAGCAGTTCTTC. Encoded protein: CASSPRLAGSEQFF.